This T cell receptor beta chain was documented in a study of cytomegalovirus exposure and HLA in healthy donors (dated by TCRdb to about 2017). About the investigation overall: According to an earlier analysis of 550 to 750 of the donors, about 179 million T cells yielded roughly 110 million unique TCR beta sequences and about 300 Gb of sequence data. Roughly 300 gigabases of sequencing data and around 90 million unique TCR sequences made up an early release that covered several hundred HLA-typed donors. Of the roughly 430 genotyped donors, roughly 85% fell in the genetic ancestry cluster associated with self-reported Caucasian donors. The study aimed to test whether signatures of past pathogen exposure could be identified by cataloging public T cell receptors. The study used immunosequencing to profile the T cell repertoires of 600 to 850 subjects and linked those repertoires to cytomegalovirus serostatus. Besides the first cohort of roughly 700 subjects, a separate validation cohort made up of 120 different subjects was used. To predict cytomegalovirus infection status, the study brought together high-throughput TCR immunosequencing, statistical association of individual TCRs with disease status, and machine learning. A later analysis re-examined previously published TCR beta repertoires from more than 550 donors and added high-resolution HLA genotyping to investigate patterns of TCR occurrence. Rather than using new phenotypic data, the later analysis identified candidate immune exposures from TCR beta sequences and from how often those sequences occurred across donors. An earlier analysis of 587 of the donors applied high-throughput TCR beta sequencing to assess whether each TCR beta V gene segment acted as functional or pseudogenic. Donor age, sex, ethnicity and CMV serostatus were collected together with the repertoire data. A later genetic analysis took genome-wide SNP genotypes for about 55% of the 666 donors and used that subset as a discovery cohort. All discovery cohort repertoires had been generated on a single sequencing platform. HLA typing covered class I and class II loci at four-digit resolution. The number of donors typed differed by locus, with roughly 629-640 for A, B, C, DRB1 and DQB1, approximately 500 for DQA1, 600 to 610 for DPA1, and around 460 for DPB1. Roughly 5 DR-DQ haplotypes were handled as single units for association and clustering, since linkage in the cohort was strong. Among a few hundred genotyped donors of the cohort, an average of 235,054 unique TCR beta nucleotide sequences were sequenced per donor, around 20% of them non-productive. Results the study describes overall, beyond this receptor: When HLA alleles, especially DR and DQ, strongly co-occurred, TCR associations were difficult to assign to individual alleles. The earlier analysis of 587 of the donors excluded seventeen rarely observed V segments, including chromosome 9 orphons, because counts were too low. Most TCR sequences were observed very rarely across donors, whereas some public TCRs were present in many individuals. A few of the identified cytomegalovirus-associated TCR beta chains were confirmed in vitro to be specific for cytomegalovirus antigens. A total of roughly 160 TCR beta chains were listed by the study as associated with cytomegalovirus. A group of highly shared sequence variants was considered likely to be a technical artifact of the sequencing pipeline. A later genetic analysis reported fewer N-insertions in productive TCRs among donors in an Asian-associated ancestry cluster than the approximately 700-donor mean. In both the original and validation cohorts, the classifier was reported to diagnose cytomegalovirus status with high specificity and sensitivity. A later analysis found that HLA-associated TCR beta chains were more clonally expanded and had lower generation probabilities than equally common non-associated chains. In an earlier analysis of approximately 600 of the donors, most TCR beta V segments were observed in productive rearrangements about 87% or about 30% of the time, broadly matching IMGT annotations. The presence/absence analyses assumed that sequencing depth was roughly uniform across donors, and that assumption may not be true. Linkage disequilibrium might explain the correlated functional status among segregating V segments, but an unknown experimental factor could not be ruled out. Because HLA typing was unavailable for some donors at each locus, only the typed subset was used in association tests. In a later genetic analysis, a missense DCLRE1C variant was associated with V-gene and J-gene trimming of TCR beta chains, and the association was replicated in an independent cohort. The authors suggested that the approach could potentially be generalized to other disease states and immunological phenotypes. A later analysis associated about 17,000 TCR beta sequences with specific HLA alleles at a false discovery rate of 0.05. According to a later analysis, parvovirus B19, influenza, CMV and Epstein-Barr virus appeared linked to several top co-occurrence clusters. In a later analysis, TCR association rates were found to vary across HLA loci, with the most associated TCRs seen for DRB1 alleles and the fewest for HLA-C alleles. A further reported finding was that TCR beta sequences accurately predicted the HLA-A and HLA-B alleles for most subjects in the first cohort. Immune exposure information for the cohort was limited to CMV serostatus. The 87-base-pair reads could not distinguish some IMGT-functional V segments, including TRBV6-2 and TRBV6-3, so those segments were excluded. Most CMV-associated TCR beta chains appeared to be HLA-restricted in a later analysis, and the HLA associations seemed to be driven largely by CMV exposure. In this cohort, only TCR beta chains were sequenced, and detectable features were limited by the absence of alpha or paired-chain data.

Comments on this clone: What antigen it recognizes has not been identified. No much larger clone is present one base from it, and per-base qualities are unavailable.

The library was obtained by the immunoSEQ multiplex PCR assay. The multiplex PCR relied on a mix of 60 forward primers for TCR Vbeta segments and 13 reverse primers for TCR Jbeta segments. A multiplex PCR assay on genomic DNA amplified the CDR3 region of rearranged TCR beta genes. The amplified TCR beta libraries were sequenced on the Illumina HiSeq System as 87-base-pair reads. The published analysis was carried out like this. A later analysis tallied 70 million to 100 million unique TCR beta chains across the approximately 670 repertoires, and about 12 million of those chains were shared by two or more donors. To remove PCR and sequencing errors, raw reads were error-corrected and collapsed into unique sequences using a nearest-neighbor algorithm that merged closely related sequences. CDR3 sequences were aligned to IMGT reference sequences to assign V, D and J gene segments. Each retained sequence needed at least a six-nucleotide match to both a V gene segment and a J gene segment. Rearrangements were called productive when the CDR3 lacked stop codons and stayed in frame with V and J; all others were non-productive. Following IMGT convention, CDR3 was defined as the stretch from the second conserved V-encoded cysteine to the conserved J-encoded phenylalanine. The earlier analysis of about 560 of the donors excluded any sequence lacking an unambiguous match to a single V gene segment. An earlier analysis of several hundred of the donors called V segments functional above 56.7% productive rearrangements and segregating when the between-donor standard deviation exceeded 5%. To diagnose cytomegalovirus status from the catalog of TCR beta chain sequences, a statistical classification framework was built. In a later analysis, TCR nucleotide sequences were compared against IMGT/GENE-DB human TR gene sequences so that V and J genes could be assigned. The TCRdist pipeline was used in a later analysis to assign CDR3 sequences and most-parsimonious VDJ recombination scenarios. In a later analysis, each TCR beta chain was defined by its CDR3 amino acid sequence together with its V-gene family, and reads lacking a unique V-gene family were excluded. A later analysis removed over 500 highly shared, low-generation-probability nucleotide sequences to deal with suspected cross-contamination and a sequencing artifact. For each public chain, a later analysis derived a clonal expansion index from normalized ranks of inferred template counts within each repertoire. Generation probabilities in a later analysis came from a VDJ recombination model fitted to out-of-frame rearrangements, and those results were checked against IGoR. A later analysis scored TCR-TCR, TCR-HLA and TCR-CMV co-occurrence with hypergeometric tests, applying a repertoire-size bias correction to TCR pairs. False discovery rates were estimated in a later analysis by permuting HLA or CMV assignments 20 times. In a later analysis, co-occurring TCRs were grouped using DBSCAN, with TCRdist sequence similarity added in when clustering inside HLA-allele-positive subsets. Repertoires with fewer than 30,000 or more than 120,000 public chains were left out of co-occurrence clustering, as were four to six repertoires with anomalous nucleotide sharing. The table was pulled from immuneACCESS by TCRdb, which kept in-frame rearrangements only. Such tables lose some clones; where checked, under half of the loss comes from unresolved V genes, and the rest has no known cause. The V and J calls and the clone size are those of that table, but D and trimming were determined from the DNA. This sample gives 35,000 to 50,000 clones in total; around three quarters of them show up just once. The top ten clonotypes cover more than 1.2% of the sample.

The CDR3 sequence holds 15 residues, the cysteine and phenylalanine included. CDR3 DNA only is kept here, 45 bases in frame from base 1. V is trimmed back by 2 bases and J by 0 bases, and the junction contains 3 bases that no gene match accounts for. Taken from the germline V gene, the CDR1 and CDR2 loops are WSHSY and SAAADI. In total, around 600 healthy bone marrow donors made up the cohort. At the time of sampling, all cohort members were nominally healthy, though unrecorded immune exposures were likely present. The donor was CMV seronegative and was included in the group of about 350 seronegative cohort members. A peripheral blood sample was provided by each donor, and peripheral blood mononuclear cells were used for TCR beta sequencing. The Qiagen DNeasy Blood Extraction Kit was used to extract genomic DNA from the blood cell samples.

The rearrangement combines TRBV10-2 with TRBJ2-7; 8 middle bases align to TRBD1. The source is a man aged 25 to 40 in good health and CMV-seronegative. The sample taken for sequencing was PBMCs. The DNA reads as follows: TGCGCCAGCAGTGAGAACAGGGGGACCTCCTACGAGCAGTACTTC. This gives the protein CASSENRGTSYEQYF.